This TCR beta chain was recorded in a study of cytomegalovirus exposure and HLA in healthy donors. Overall study findings and caveats: The authors later linked a missense DCLRE1C variant to TCR beta V- and J-gene trimming.

Turning to this clone: What it binds is unknown.

Germline lookup yields CDR1 KGHSH and CDR2 LQKENI. The V segment lost 0 bases and the J segment 5 bases; nucleotides outside the gene matches: 2. This CDR3 spans 15 amino acids. PCR was performed using 60 Vbeta and 13 Jbeta primers. Repertoires were generated with immunoSEQ multiplex PCR, while TCRdb's copy carries only in-frame clones and drops some. Here the sample spans around 120,000 clones, about 80% being singletons. The sequence was obtained from a woman aged 40 to 50 in good health and CMV-seronegative. This sequence joins TRBV18 and TRBJ2-1; 9 nucleotides agree with TRBD2. The sequencing sample was made of PBMCs. The DNA of the CDR3 is TGTGCCAGCTCACCACCTAGCGGGGGACACAATGAGCAGTTCTTC. This gives the protein CASSPPSGGHNEQFF.